Shown below are 27 T cell receptor beta chains from a single sample sequenced in a study of cytotoxic CD8 clonotypes in ibrutinib-treated CLL. Generated by immunoSEQ multiplex PCR, the TCRdb table keeps only in-frame clones and is missing some. This sample has under 75,000 clones; over 60% occur once, and the top ten carry 35% to 55%. The sample here was PBMCs, taken after 12 months of ibrutinib treatment. The receptors come from a human donor with chronic lymphocytic leukemia.

This chain uses TRBV9 with TRBJ2-1; D is tentatively TRBD1 or TRBD2 (6 bases each). The CDR3 is 14 residues long. Per germline, CDR1 SGDLS and CDR2 YYNGEE. Between the trimmed V and J ends, which lost 3 bases and 7 bases, there was a span of 14 bases. CDR3 amino acids: CASSEGGLGNEQFF. The CDR3 nucleotides read TGTGCCAGCAGCGAGGGGGGACTGGGGAATGAGCAGTTCTTC.

J is TRBJ2-1 and V is TRBV29-1, with 8 bases aligning to TRBD2. The CDR3 contains 14 residues. Trimming took 3 bases from V and 2 from J; bases not matched to a gene: 3. The V gene's germline CDR1 is SQVTM and CDR2 ANQGSEA. The CDR3 DNA reads as TGCAGCGTTGAGGAGACTAGCGCCTACAATGAGCAGTTCTTC. Translation: CSVEETSAYNEQFF.

The chain combines TRBV11-2 with TRBJ2-7, with D perhaps matching TRBD1 or TRBD2 (6 bases each). CDR3 length: 14 residues. V shed 4 bases and J shed 6 bases, with 16 bases lying between them. CDR1 and CDR2 (germline): SGHAT, FQNNGV. The CDR3 reads CASSSSLQGGEQYF. The DNA of the CDR3 is TGTGCCAGCAGCTCGAGCCTACAGGGAGGCGAGCAGTACTTC.

The V gene is TRBV4-2, the J gene TRBJ2-3, with 12 bases that match TRBD2. The CDR3 runs 18 residues. Germline loops: CDR1 LGHNA, CDR2 YNFKEQ. V gave up 0 bases and J gave up 2 bases; unmatched junction bases: 6. Here the CDR3 DNA reads TGTGCCAGCAGCCAAGAACTCAGACTAGCGGGGGACACAGATACGCAGTATTTT. Amino acids: CASSQELRLAGDTDTQYF.

This clone was recorded a few times. The V and J genes are TRBV9 and TRBJ2-2; D possibly corresponds to TRBD1 (5 bases). The CDR3 covers 18 residues. CDR1 SGDLS and CDR2 YYNGEE come from the germline V gene. Trimming took 4 bases from V and 2 from J, leaving 21 bases between them. CDR3 DNA: TGTGCCAGCAGCTCTACCCCCCCAGGGTGGTTCAACACCGGGGAGCTGTTTTTT. Protein product: CASSSTPPGWFNTGELFF.

V is TRBV9 and J is TRBJ1-1; 9 bases agree with TRBD1. The germline gives CDR1 SGDLS, CDR2 YYNGEE. V was clipped by 5 bases and J by 1 base; unmatched bases: 3. CDR3 size: 14 residues. CDR3 in amino acids: CASSAQGANTEAFF. In DNA form, the CDR3 reads TGTGCCAGCAGTGCACAGGGGGCGAACACTGAAGCTTTCTTT.

The chain carries TRBV9 and TRBJ2-5; D uncertain. The CDR3 extends over 13 amino acids. Trimming shortened V by 4 bases and J by 3 bases, and 10 bases separated the two germline ends. Per germline, CDR1 SGDLS and CDR2 YYNGEE. CDR3 protein: CASSPVVEETQYF. CDR3 in DNA: TGTGCCAGCAGCCCCGTAGTTGAAGAGACCCAGTACTTC.

Of note for this clone: This sample also contains other DNA sequences that code for the same CDR3. The chain employs TRBV5-1 and TRBJ2-1; TRBD2 matches 13 bases. The CDR3 sequence is 15 residues long. Per the germline V gene, CDR1 is SGHRS and CDR2 is YFSETQ. The V gene end was trimmed by 4 bases and the J gene end by 9 bases; junction bases not matched to a gene: 7. The CDR3, as DNA: TGCGCCAGCAGCCCAACTAGCGGGAGGGCCGGTGAGCAGTTCTTC. This encodes CASSPTSGRAGEQFF.

This clone has only one observation. V is TRBV6-5 and J is TRBJ1-6; 9 bases align to TRBD1. The germline gives CDR1 MNHEY, CDR2 SVGAGI. The J segment lost 8 bases and the V segment lost 4 bases, leaving 3 bases of the junction unmatched. CDR3 length: 14 residues. This chain's CDR3 is CASSLTGGDSPLHF. The CDR3 DNA sequence: TGTGCCAGCAGTTTGACAGGGGGGGATTCACCCCTCCACTTT.

This clone was recorded a few times. V is TRBV13 and J is TRBJ2-3; D unclear. From germline, CDR1 is PRHDT and CDR2 FYEKMQ (reference sequence). Trimming removed 4 bases from V and 4 bases from J, with 9 bases in between. This CDR3 contains 13 residues. CDR3 bases: TGTGCCAGCAGCTCCCCTTGGTCAGATACGCAGTATTTT. It yields the protein CASSSPWSDTQYF. The complete variable domain, with remaining parts taken from reference TRBV13 and TRBJ2-3, reads AAGVIQSPRHLIKEKRETATLKCYPIPRHDTVYWYQQGPGQDPQFLISFYEKMQSDKGSIPDRFSAQQFSDYHSELNMSSLELGDSALYFCASSSPWSDTQYFGPGTRLTVL.

The chain couples TRBV30 to TRBJ2-7, with a weak D call TRBD1 (5 bases). Germline lookup yields CDR1 GTSNPN and CDR2 SVGIG (reference sequence). The CDR3 contains 13 residues. Trimming removed 3 bases at V and 0 bases at J, with 9 bases between. The chain's CDR3 is CAWSLDTSYEQYF. As DNA, the CDR3 is TGTGCCTGGAGCCTGGACACCTCCTACGAGCAGTACTTC. Filled out from reference TRBV30 and TRBJ2-7, the complete variable domain reads SQTIHQWPATLVQPVGSPLSLECTVEGTSNPNLYWYRQAAGRGLQLLFYSVGIGQISSEVPQNLSASRPQDRQFILSSKKLLLSDSGFYLCAWSLDTSYEQYFGPGTRLTVT.

J is TRBJ2-1 and V is TRBV28, with 7 bases aligning to TRBD2. V trimming: 7 bases; J trimming: 0 bases; junction bases outside the gene matches: 21. The CDR3 covers 20 residues. In germline, CDR1 is MDHEN, CDR2 SYDVKM. CDR3 protein: CASTPLGQKRRDYSYNEQFF. Written as DNA, the CDR3 is TGTGCCAGCACCCCCCTCGGGCAGAAAAGAAGGGACTACTCCTACAATGAGCAGTTCTTC.

This chain links TRBV9 with TRBJ1-2, with TRBD1 identical over 8 bases. Germline-derived CDR1 and CDR2 are SGDLS and YYNGEE. The CDR3 has 15 residues. The V and J ends lost 0 bases and 4 bases, in that order; junction bases with no gene match: 5. CDR3 region: CASSVGVGTGYGYTF. In nucleotides, the CDR3 is TGTGCCAGCAGCGTAGGGGTCGGGACAGGCTATGGCTACACCTTC. Variable domain in full (rest from reference TRBV9 and TRBJ1-2): DSGVTQTPKHLITATGQRVTLRCSPRSGDLSVYWYQQSLDQGLQFLIQYYNGEERAKGNILERFSAQQFPDLHSELNLSSLELGDSALYFCASSVGVGTGYGYTFGSGTRLTVV.

This chain uses TRBV29-1 with TRBJ2-3; D is unclear. Germline V CDR1 and CDR2: SQVTM, ANQGSEA. Trimming took off 6 bases at V and 6 bases at J, with 10 bases between the two ends. The length of the CDR3 is 11 residues. Here the CDR3 reads CSVRLGDTQYF. The CDR3 DNA reads TGCAGCGTGCGACTGGGGGATACGCAGTATTTT.

This clone has just one count. Here the CDR3 DNA reads TGTGCCAGCAGCTTGAGGGGGGTTCCTGGCTACACCTTC. It codes for CASSLRGVPGYTF. The chain uses TRBV5-6 and TRBJ1-2, with a possible D match to TRBD1 (6 bases). This CDR3 contains 13 residues. V was cut by 1 base and J by 7 bases, with 11 bases left in between. CDR1 and CDR2 (germline): SGHDT, YYEEEE.

The V call is TRBV9, the J call TRBJ2-5; D is unresolved. Germline CDR1 SGDLS, CDR2 YYNGEE. The CDR3 extends over 12 amino acids. With 7 bases removed from V and 2 bases from J, the gap between germline ends came to 9 bases. The CDR3 DNA follows: TGTGCCAGCGCCGGCCAGCAAGAGACCCAGTACTTC. Translated: CASAGQQETQYF.

This clone turned up a few times. The chain employs TRBV7-9 and TRBJ1-1; D not certain. CDR3 length equals 12 residues. Germline CDR1 SEHNR, CDR2 FQNEAQ (reference sequence). V dropped 4 bases and J dropped 4 bases, with 7 bases sitting between them. CDR3 nucleotides: TGTGCCAGCAGCTCGGGCGGCACTGAAGCTTTCTTT. Translated: CASSSGGTEAFF.

This CDR3 is CASWYSGTVSGELFF. DNA for the CDR3: TGTGCCAGCTGGTATAGCGGGACGGTTTCCGGGGAGCTGTTTTTT. V gene TRBV5-4 combines with J gene TRBJ2-2, with TRBD2 identical over 8 bases. Germline assignment: CDR1 SGHNT and CDR2 YYREEE (reference sequence). Unmatched junction bases numbered 11, after V lost 7 bases and J lost 6 bases. CDR3 length equals 15 residues. Together with reference TRBV5-4 and TRBJ2-2, the CDR3 gives the full variable domain: ETGVTQSPTHLIKTRGQQVTLRCSSQSGHNTVSWYQQALGQGPQFIFQYYREEENGRGNFPPRFSGLQFPNYSSELNVNALELDDSALYLCASWYSGTVSGELFFGEGSRLTVL.

V and J are TRBV5-1 and TRBJ2-3, with a possible D match to TRBD1 (5 bases). The CDR3 covers 15 residues. V was cut by 4 bases and J by 0 bases, with 12 bases left in between. Per the germline V gene, CDR1 is SGHRS and CDR2 is YFSETQ. DNA of the CDR3: TGCGCCAGCAGCGTCAGGGCCGTTAGCACAGATACGCAGTATTTT. It specifies CASSVRAVSTDTQYF.

The rearrangement uses TRBV4-1 and TRBJ1-1; D not certain. The CDR3 contains 15 residues. The germline CDR1 and CDR2 sequences are MGHRA and YSYEKL. V lost 1 base, J lost 3 bases, and 12 bases lay in between. CDR3 DNA sequence: TGCGCCAGCAGCCAAGCCCTGGTTGGGGACACTGAAGCTTTCTTT. Its protein product is CASSQALVGDTEAFF.

The chain couples TRBV11-2 to TRBJ2-7; 7 bases fit TRBD2. The CDR3 consists of 15 residues. V lost 1 base, J lost 2 bases, and 5 bases stayed unmatched. The V gene's germline CDR1 is SGHAT and CDR2 FQNNGV. The CDR3 here is CASSLVTSSTYEQYF. For the CDR3, the DNA is TGTGCCAGCAGCTTAGTGACTAGCAGTACCTACGAGCAGTACTTC. Full variable domain (rest looked up from reference TRBV11-2 and TRBJ2-7): EAGVAQSPRYKIIEKRQSVAFWCNPISGHATLYWYQQILGQGPKLLIQFQNNGVVDDSQLPKDRFSAERLKGVDSTLKIQPAKLEDSAVYLCASSLVTSSTYEQYFGPGTRLTVT.

The chain combines TRBV7-2 with TRBJ1-1, with D hard to call. The V and J ends lost 5 bases and 6 bases respectively, with 13 bases between them. Germline CDR1 reads SGHTA; CDR2 reads FQGNSA. The CDR3 is made up of 13 amino acids. This chain's CDR3 is CASSTALWAEAFF. CDR3 DNA: TGTGCCAGCAGCACCGCCTTGTGGGCTGAAGCTTTCTTT. Together with reference TRBV7-2 and TRBJ1-1, the CDR3 gives the full variable domain: GAGVSQSPSNKVTEKGKDVELRCDPISGHTALYWYRQSLGQGLEFLIYFQGNSAPDKSGLPSDRFSAERTGGSVSTLTIQRTQQEDSAVYLCASSTALWAEAFFGQGTRLTVV.

The chain employs TRBV11-3 and TRBJ2-1, with a weak D call TRBD1 (5 bases). Germline lookup yields CDR1 SGHNT and CDR2 YENEEA. The CDR3 covers 12 residues. V lost 5 bases, J lost 7 bases, and 9 bases lay in between. The CDR3 nucleotides are TGTGCCAGCAGCCTAAAGGGGAATGAGCAGTTCTTC. It translates to CASSLKGNEQFF. Together with reference TRBV11-3 and TRBJ2-1, the CDR3 gives the full variable domain: EAGVVQSPRYKIIEKKQPVAFWCNPISGHNTLYWYLQNLGQGPELLIRYENEEAVDDSQLPKDRFSAERLKGVDSTLKIQPAELGDSAVYLCASSLKGNEQFFGPGTRLTVL.

The V and J genes are TRBV6-1 and TRBJ2-1; 9 bases match TRBD2. CDR3 length: 16 residues. The V gene's germline CDR1 is MNHNS and CDR2 SASEGT. J lost 6 bases, V lost 4 bases, and 10 bases had no gene match. DNA of the CDR3: TGTGCCAGCAGTGGGCTTGCGGGAGGGCCGGGCAATGAGCAGTTCTTC. It codes for CASSGLAGGPGNEQFF.

As regards this clone: At one end, the junction sequence differs from germline, possibly due to a read error. V gene TRBV7-7 combines with J gene TRBJ2-5; 7 bases match TRBD1. The CDR3 is made up of 15 amino acids. Germline V gives CDR1 SSHAT, CDR2 FNYEAQ (reference sequence). This chain's CDR3 is CASSLLQGLQETQYF. CDR3 DNA: TGTGCTAGCAGCCTACTACAGGGGCTTCAAGAGACCCAGTACTTC.

Only a few counts were recorded for this clone. The J gene is TRBJ1-4, the V gene TRBV5-6, with TRBD1 identical over 8 bases. V trimming: 4 bases; J trimming: 6 bases; junction bases outside the gene matches: 5. The CDR3 totals 14 residues. Germline V gene data show CDR1 as SGHDT and CDR2 as YYEEEE. As DNA, the CDR3 is TGTGCCAGCAGCCAAACGGGACAGGATGAAAAACTGTTTTTT. Its translation is CASSQTGQDEKLFF.

The J gene is TRBJ2-2, the V gene TRBV5-4; the match to TRBD2 covers 7 bases. Germline CDR1 is SGHNT and CDR2 is YYREEE (reference sequence). V was clipped by 5 bases and J by 3 bases; unmatched bases: 7. The CDR3 has 15 amino acids. CDR3 sequence reads: CASSYAGVHTGELFF. The CDR3 nucleotides read TGTGCCAGCAGTTACGCGGGAGTCCACACCGGGGAGCTGTTTTTT.